This TCR beta chain comes out of a study of blood T cell repertoires in COVID-19. Some clones are missing from TCRdb's copy, which holds only in-frame ones; the method was immunoSEQ multiplex PCR. Of about 370,000 clones listed, roughly 90% are singletons. Germline loops: CDR1 LGHNA, CDR2 YSLEER. The CDR3 consists of 16 residues. Trimming removed 4 bases at V and 7 bases at J, with 22 bases between. Specimen: peripheral blood. The clonotype originates from a woman in her 30s with COVID-19, enrolled during active disease. The V gene is TRBV4-3, the J gene TRBJ1-2; D is perhaps TRBD1 (5 bases). The CDR3 sequence is CASSRSLDTSFGGYTF. The CDR3 DNA reads as TGCGCCAGCAGCCGCTCCTTGGACACCAGCTTCGGTGGCTACACCTTC.